This T cell receptor (beta chain) appears in the sequencing data of a study of blood T cell repertoires in COVID-19. Overall study: Sites in the United States, Italy and Spain provided acute and convalescent COVID-19 samples. PBMCs, B-cell-depleted T cells, or T cells provided the cDNA or gDNA that made up the material.

Original data processing: Amplifying reference gene primers gave estimates of nucleated cell counts. Produced via immunoSEQ multiplex PCR; TCRdb's table is partial and in-frame only. V, J and clone size were drawn from that table, and D and trimming were deduced from the DNA. This table has about 110,000 clones, around four fifths appearing once. CDR1 and CDR2 (germline): KGHSH, LQKENI. The CDR3 spans 15 residues. V was trimmed by 5 bases and J by 4 bases, leaving 12 bases between them. The sequenced material came from peripheral blood. The chain links TRBV18 to TRBJ1-6, with a weak D call TRBD1 (6 bases). The receptor's source is a man between 65 and 85 years old with acute or convalescent COVID-19. CDR3 in DNA: TGTGCCAGCTCAGTTACCGGGACATATAATTCACCCCTCCACTTT. Translating it yields CASSVTGTYNSPLHF.